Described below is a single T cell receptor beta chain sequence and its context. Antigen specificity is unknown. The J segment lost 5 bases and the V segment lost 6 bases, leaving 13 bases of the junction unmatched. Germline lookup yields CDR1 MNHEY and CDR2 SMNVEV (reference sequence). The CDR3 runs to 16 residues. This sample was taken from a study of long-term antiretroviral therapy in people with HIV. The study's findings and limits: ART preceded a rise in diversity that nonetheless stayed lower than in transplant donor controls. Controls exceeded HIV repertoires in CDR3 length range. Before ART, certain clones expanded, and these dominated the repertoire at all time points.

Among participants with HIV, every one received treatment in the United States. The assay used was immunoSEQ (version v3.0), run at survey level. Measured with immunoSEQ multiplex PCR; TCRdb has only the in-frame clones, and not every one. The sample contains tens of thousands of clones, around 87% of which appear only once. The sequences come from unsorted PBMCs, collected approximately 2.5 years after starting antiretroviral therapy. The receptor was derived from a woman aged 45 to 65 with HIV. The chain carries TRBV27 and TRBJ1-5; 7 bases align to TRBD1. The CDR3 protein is CASRNLRRGPDQPQHF. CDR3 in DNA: TGTGCCAGCAGGAATTTAAGGAGGGGGCCCGATCAGCCCCAGCATTTT.